Listed here are 22 T cell receptor beta chains from one sample, sequenced in a study of beta chain features in type 1 diabetes. Study-level points and caveats: Significant though moderate, a shortening of TCRB CDR3s appeared in all four CD4+ subsets of Type 1 diabetes patients.

The antigens these receptors bind are not known. The whole isolated RNA underwent reverse transcription, so sequencing captured expressed TCRB transcripts. The repertoire was sequenced with immunoSEQ multiplex PCR; TCRdb's copy has only in-frame clones and lacks some. Among 600,000 to 700,000 clones, around an eighth were seen once, and the ten largest hold less than 0.025%. Input material: naive CD4+ T cells from blood. The receptor source for this set is a man aged 18 to 30 with type 1 diabetes.

This clone came up a few times. The chain uses TRBV2 and TRBJ2-5; a weak D match, TRBD2 (6 bases). The germline CDR1 and CDR2 sequences are SNHLY and FYNNEI. V lost 6 bases, J lost 3 bases, and 17 bases lay in between. The CDR3 length is 15 residues. DNA for the CDR3: TGTGCCAGCAGCGTCGGGTTAACGGGAGAAGAGACCCAGTACTTC. Protein product: CASSVGLTGEETQYF.

V is TRBV2 and J is TRBJ1-1; maybe TRBD1 (5 bases). The CDR3 is 12 amino acids. Deletions cut 7 bases from V and 8 bases from J, with 14 bases between. Germline V gene sequence: CDR1 SNHLY, CDR2 FYNNEI. CDR3 in DNA: TGTGCCAGCACCGACCAGGGAGGAGAAGCTTTCTTT. This sequence encodes CASTDQGGEAFF.

This clone was detected only a few times. The V gene is TRBV5-1, the J gene TRBJ2-2; TRBD1 matches 10 bases. The CDR3 sequence is 15 residues long. The V gene end was trimmed by 3 bases and the J gene end by 5 bases; junction bases not matched to a gene: 4. The V gene's germline CDR1 is SGHRS and CDR2 YFSETQ. CDR3 sequence (DNA): TGCGCCAGCAGCTCAGGGACAGGGGTGACCGGGGAGCTGTTTTTT. It encodes CASSSGTGVTGELFF. Full variable domain (remainder filled in from reference TRBV5-1 and TRBJ2-2): KAGVTQTPRYLIKTRGQQVTLSCSPISGHRSVSWYQQTPGQGLQFLFEYFSETQRNKGNFPGRFSGRQFSNSRSEMNVSTLELGDSALYLCASSSGTGVTGELFFGEGSRLTVL.

The chain has TRBV7-9 and TRBJ1-6, with D unclear. This CDR3 has 15 residues. Trimming took off 1 base at V and 5 bases at J, with 9 bases between the two ends. Germline V gene data show CDR1 as SEHNR and CDR2 as FQNEAQ (reference sequence). CDR3 region: CASSLEVANNSPLHF. In DNA form, the CDR3 reads TGTGCCAGCAGCTTAGAGGTCGCGAATAATTCACCCCTCCACTTT.

The chain is built from TRBV7-9 and TRBJ2-7; D ambiguous. Trimming shortened V by 4 bases and J by 5 bases, and 15 bases separated the two germline ends. The germline V gene encodes CDR1 SEHNR and CDR2 FQNEAQ (reference sequence). This CDR3 region has 14 residues. CDR3 residues: CASSSSIDPHEQYF. CDR3 coding DNA: TGTGCCAGCAGCTCCTCCATAGACCCACACGAGCAGTACTTC.

This clone was detected only a few times. The CDR3 DNA sequence: TGTGCCCAAGCCCGGGGGCCTTGGTATGGCTACACCTTC. The encoded protein is CAQARGPWYGYTF. The V gene is TRBV30, the J gene TRBJ1-2, with TRBD1 as a possible D gene (6 bases). Per germline, CDR1 GTSNPN and CDR2 SVGIG (reference sequence). V dropped 8 bases and J dropped 5 bases, with 18 bases sitting between them. This CDR3 contains 13 residues. Variable domain in full (rest from reference TRBV30 and TRBJ1-2): SQTIHQWPATLVQPVGSPLSLECTVEGTSNPNLYWYRQAAGRGLQLLFYSVGIGQISSEVPQNLSASRPQDRQFILSSKKLLLSDSGFYLCAQARGPWYGYTFGSGTRLTVV.

A few counts support this clone. The rearrangement uses TRBV2 and TRBJ2-1, with 13 positions matching TRBD2. CDR3 size: 15 residues. CDR1 and CDR2 (germline): SNHLY, FYNNEI. The trim removed 6 bases at V and 6 bases at J, leaving 5 bases unmatched. The CDR3 DNA reads as TGTGCCAGCAGGAAACTAGCGGGGGGGCCCAATGAGCAGTTCTTC. Residues: CASRKLAGGPNEQFF.

The V call is TRBV4-1, the J call TRBJ2-7; a possible D gene is TRBD1 (6 bases). Trimming removed 1 base at V and 3 bases at J, with 13 bases between. CDR1 and CDR2 (germline): MGHRA, YSYEKL. The CDR3 is 15 amino acids. The chain's CDR3 is CASSQGVSRGYEQYF. CDR3 DNA: TGCGCCAGCAGCCAAGGGGTGAGCAGGGGCTACGAGCAGTACTTC.

This clone was counted a few times. The V call is TRBV7-8, the J call TRBJ2-1, with TRBD1 identical over 7 bases. Trimming took 5 bases from V and 1 from J; bases not matched to a gene: 2. The CDR3 sequence is 14 residues long. CDR1 SGHVS and CDR2 FQNEAQ come from the germline V gene. CDR3 residues: CASSGRGSYNEQFF. CDR3 in DNA: TGTGCCAGCAGCGGCAGGGGGTCCTACAATGAGCAGTTCTTC.

The chain combines TRBV7-9 with TRBJ1-6; D not resolved. Trimming stripped 7 bases from V and 7 bases from J, with 14 bases between. Germline values: CDR1 SEHNR, CDR2 FQNEAQ (reference sequence). This CDR3 contains 14 residues. In nucleotides, the CDR3 is TGTGCCAGCACCAACCGCTCATTAAATTCACCCCTCCACTTT. It codes for CASTNRSLNSPLHF.

This clone was detected only a few times. The chain is built from TRBV2 and TRBJ2-4; 8 bases agree with TRBD1. Losses at the gene ends were 6 bases for V and 8 bases for J; bases not matched to a gene: 12. The CDR3 runs to 15 residues. Germline lookup yields CDR1 SNHLY and CDR2 FYNNEI. CDR3 coding DNA: TGTGCCAGCAGCCCCGTCTCAGGGGGCGGATACATTCAGTACTTC. Its protein is CASSPVSGGGYIQYF.

The chain links TRBV30 to TRBJ2-7, with TRBD2 as a possible D gene (5 bases). Trimming removed 0 bases from V and 7 bases from J, with 13 bases in between. CDR1 is GTSNPN and CDR2 is SVGIG in the germline V gene (reference sequence). This CDR3 region has 13 residues. CDR3 region: CAWSVRGSGEQYF. DNA of the CDR3: TGTGCCTGGAGTGTACGAGGGTCTGGAGAGCAGTACTTC.

The rearrangement links TRBV6-6 to TRBJ1-5; D uncertain. The CDR3 extends over 16 amino acids. Between the trimmed V and J ends, which lost 3 bases and 2 bases, there was a span of 14 bases. In germline, CDR1 is MNHNY, CDR2 SVGAGI (reference sequence). The CDR3 loop reads CASSYGSPEGNQPQHF. As DNA, the CDR3 is TGTGCCAGCAGTTATGGCAGCCCGGAGGGCAATCAGCCCCAGCATTTT.

The chain has TRBV19 and TRBJ1-6; 12 bases agree with TRBD1. Losses at the gene ends were 5 bases for V and 10 bases for J; bases not matched to a gene: 6. The CDR3 covers 15 residues. Germline V gene data show CDR1 as LNHDA and CDR2 as SQIVND (reference sequence). The CDR3: CASSAGTGGGSPLHF. The CDR3 DNA is TGTGCCAGTAGTGCCGGGACAGGGGGCGGCTCACCCCTCCACTTT.

The V call is TRBV11-2, the J call TRBJ2-1; D call uncertain. Trimming cost V 2 bases and J 0 bases, with 8 bases left between them. This CDR3 has 15 amino acids. Germline CDR1 reads SGHAT; CDR2 reads FQNNGV. The CDR3 is CASSLLLSSYNEQFF. The CDR3 DNA is TGTGCCAGCAGCTTACTGCTAAGCTCCTACAATGAGCAGTTCTTC.

The chain employs TRBV30 and TRBJ1-2, with D hard to call. V lost 1 base, J lost 14 bases, and 14 bases lay in between. This CDR3 is built from 11 residues. Germline-derived CDR1 and CDR2 are GTSNPN and SVGIG (reference sequence). The CDR3 reads CAWSGATGETF. CDR3 DNA: TGTGCCTGGAGTGGTGCGACCGGCGAAACCTTC.

The chain recombines TRBV28 with TRBJ2-4; TRBD2 matches at 8 bases. J was trimmed by 5 bases and V by 4 bases; bases with no gene match: 7. The CDR3 loop spans 15 amino acids. Germline V lookup: CDR1 MDHEN, CDR2 SYDVKM. The DNA for the CDR3 is TGTGCCAGCAGTTCCCCGGGGGGGTTTGAAAACATTCAGTACTTC. Its translation: CASSSPGGFENIQYF. Filled out from reference TRBV28 and TRBJ2-4, the complete variable domain reads DVKVTQSSRYLVKRTGEKVFLECVQDMDHENMFWYRQDPGLGLRLIYFSYDVKMKEKGDIPEGYSVSREKKERFSLILESASTNQTSMYLCASSSPGGFENIQYFGAGTRLSVL.

This chain joins TRBV27 and TRBJ1-5; TRBD1 might be the D (5 bases). The V gene's germline CDR1 is MNHEY and CDR2 SMNVEV (reference sequence). Trimming removed 4 bases from V and 2 bases from J, with 12 bases in between. The CDR3 extends over 15 amino acids. In nucleotides, the CDR3 is TGTGCCAGCAGTTCCAGGGTAGCGGGCAATCAGCCCCAGCATTTT. Encoded protein: CASSSRVAGNQPQHF.

The chain couples TRBV27 to TRBJ2-7; D is unclear. The ends were cut back, 6 bases at V and 4 bases at J, with 10 bases in the middle. This CDR3 region has 12 residues. From germline, CDR1 is MNHEY and CDR2 SMNVEV (reference sequence). CDR3 DNA sequence: TGTGCCAGCAGATCAGCAAGTTACGAGCAGTACTTC. This sequence encodes CASRSASYEQYF.

The V call is TRBV2, the J call TRBJ2-1, with D possibly TRBD2 on 6 matching bases. The ends were cut back, 8 bases at V and 5 bases at J, with 22 bases in the middle. CDR1 is SNHLY and CDR2 is FYNNEI in the germline V gene. CDR3 length: 16 amino acids. CDR3 sequence reads: CASLGGTGLLDNEQFF. The CDR3 DNA follows: TGTGCCAGCCTTGGGGGGACGGGACTTTTAGACAATGAGCAGTTCTTC.

This clone has more than one count but fewer than ten. This chain connects TRBV29-1 to TRBJ1-1; 7 nucleotides align to TRBD1. The CDR3 runs to 14 residues. With V trimmed by 7 bases and J by 4 bases, 12 bases remained unmatched. CDR1 SQVTM and CDR2 ANQGSEA come from the germline V gene. The CDR3 protein is CSAEKTGFGTEAFF. The DNA of the CDR3 is TGCAGCGCGGAGAAGACAGGGTTCGGCACTGAAGCTTTCTTT.

This clone was detected only a few times. The chain is built from TRBV5-1 and TRBJ1-2; no clear D gene. The CDR3 extends over 15 amino acids. Germline loops: CDR1 SGHRS, CDR2 YFSETQ. The V gene lost 0 bases and the J gene lost 6 bases, with 15 bases spanning the gap. The CDR3 DNA reads as TGCGCCAGCAGCTTGGGTGAGGCAGTCGTCAATGGCTACACCTTC. Amino acids: CASSLGEAVVNGYTF.